The 20 T cell receptor beta chains given below trace back to one sample, sequenced in a study of immune evolution from preneoplasia to lung adenocarcinoma. Method: immunoSEQ multiplex PCR; TCRdb's copy keeps in-frame clones and lacks some. The data hold about 4,900 clones, with roughly 72% observed a single time. The sequenced sample consisted of FFPE minimally invasive lung adenocarcinoma tissue. These receptor sequences come from a person aged 55-80 years with lung adenocarcinoma.

The chain joins TRBV7-2 to TRBJ2-1, with 12 bases identical to TRBD2. Germline CDR1 is SGHTA and CDR2 is FQGNSA. V shed 5 bases and J 3 bases; nucleotides not matched to a gene: 2. The CDR3 is 15 residues long. Written as DNA, the CDR3 is TGTGCCAGCAGCGAGGGACTAGCGGGCTACAATGAGCAGTTCTTC. Translated, it gives CASSEGLAGYNEQFF. Full variable domain (missing parts from reference TRBV7-2 and TRBJ2-1): GAGVSQSPSNKVTEKGKDVELRCDPISGHTALYWYRQSLGQGLEFLIYFQGNSAPDKSGLPSDRFSAERTGGSVSTLTIQRTQQEDSAVYLCASSEGLAGYNEQFFGPGTRLTVL.

The V call is TRBV5-4, the J call TRBJ1-4; 9 bases are shared with TRBD1. The CDR3 covers 17 residues. Trimming at V came to 4 bases and at J to 2 bases, leaving 9 bases not matched to a gene. Germline V gene sequence: CDR1 SGHNT, CDR2 YYREEE (reference sequence). The CDR3 DNA is TGTGCCAGCAGCGAAAAGACAGGGGGGCTCACTAATGAAAAACTGTTTTTT. Amino acid sequence: CASSEKTGGLTNEKLFF. Together with reference TRBV5-4 and TRBJ1-4, the CDR3 gives the full variable domain: ETGVTQSPTHLIKTRGQQVTLRCSSQSGHNTVSWYQQALGQGPQFIFQYYREEENGRGNFPPRFSGLQFPNYSSELNVNALELDDSALYLCASSEKTGGLTNEKLFFGSGTQLSVL.

The chain carries TRBV18 and TRBJ2-1; TRBD2 matches 9 bases. V was pared by 1 base and J by 0 bases, with 7 bases of the junction left unmatched. This CDR3 is built from 18 residues. Per the germline V gene, CDR1 is KGHSH and CDR2 is LQKENI. CDR3 residues: CASSPQTSGRSSYNEQFF. The CDR3 nucleotides are TGTGCCAGCTCACCACAGACTAGCGGCAGAAGCTCCTACAATGAGCAGTTCTTC. Variable domain in full (rest from reference TRBV18 and TRBJ2-1): NAGVMQNPRHLVRRRGQEARLRCSPMKGHSHVYWYRQLPEEGLKFMVYLQKENIIDESGMPKERFSAEFPKEGPSILRIQQVVRGDSAAYFCASSPQTSGRSSYNEQFFGPGTRLTVL.

The genes are TRBV6-1 and TRBJ1-1; 7 bases agree with TRBD1. V lost 3 bases, J lost 5 bases, and 6 bases stayed unmatched. This CDR3 has 14 residues. The germline gives CDR1 MNHNS, CDR2 SASEGT. The CDR3 region has the DNA TGTGCCAGCAGTGAGACAGGGCGGGGAACTGAAGCTTTCTTT. The encoded protein is CASSETGRGTEAFF.

In nucleotides, the CDR3 is TGTGCCAGCAGTTTAGTCCGGGAGGGCCCGGGGCAGTTCTTC. Its translation is CASSLVREGPGQFF. The rearrangement uses TRBV28 and TRBJ2-1, with 8 bases lining up with TRBD2. Losses at the gene ends were 2 bases for V and 12 bases for J; bases not matched to a gene: 9. The CDR3 contains 14 residues. In germline, CDR1 is MDHEN, CDR2 SYDVKM.

This sequence joins TRBV7-2 and TRBJ1-2; D call uncertain. The CDR3 extends over 12 amino acids. V dropped 0 bases and J dropped 5 bases, with 4 bases sitting between them. Germline CDR1 SGHTA, CDR2 FQGNSA. The CDR3, as DNA: TGTGCCAGCAGCTTAGCAGGGTATGGCTACACCTTC. Amino acids: CASSLAGYGYTF.

CDR3 residues: CASGTGVSEQYF. Written as DNA, the CDR3 is TGTGCTTCCGGGACAGGGGTATCCGAGCAGTACTTC. This chain uses TRBV28 with TRBJ2-7; 10 bases are a match to TRBD1. The CDR3 runs to 12 residues. Looked up from germline, CDR1 is MDHEN and CDR2 is SYDVKM.

The gene calls are TRBV11-2 and TRBJ2-1, with D possibly matching TRBD2 (6 bases). V was clipped by 2 bases and J by 14 bases, with 19 bases between them. The CDR3 consists of 14 residues. Looked up from germline, CDR1 is SGHAT and CDR2 is FQNNGV. The CDR3: CASSLTALTGEKFF. The DNA of the CDR3 is TGTGCCAGCAGCTTAACCGCCCTAACGGGAGAGAAGTTCTTC. The full variable domain, its missing parts supplied by reference TRBV11-2 and TRBJ2-1, is EAGVAQSPRYKIIEKRQSVAFWCNPISGHATLYWYQQILGQGPKLLIQFQNNGVVDDSQLPKDRFSAERLKGVDSTLKIQPAKLEDSAVYLCASSLTALTGEKFFGPGTRLTVL.

The chain has TRBV7-3 and TRBJ2-2; D is undetermined. V shed 6 bases and J shed 3 bases, with 11 bases lying between them. This CDR3 has 14 residues. In germline, CDR1 is SGHTA, CDR2 FQGTGA. The CDR3 sequence: CASSLGLDTGELFF. Here the CDR3 DNA reads TGTGCCAGCAGTCTAGGGCTAGACACCGGGGAGCTGTTTTTT. The variable domain in full, completed from reference TRBV7-3 and TRBJ2-2, reads GAGVSQTPSNKVTEKGKYVELRCDPISGHTALYWYRQSLGQGPEFLIYFQGTGAADDSGLPNDRFFAVRPEGSVSTLKIQRTERGDSAVYLCASSLGLDTGELFFGEGSRLTVL.

This chain connects TRBV29-1 to TRBJ2-7, with 7 bases aligning to TRBD2. The V and J ends lost 6 bases and 7 bases, in that order; junction bases with no gene match: 12. The CDR3 loop spans 13 amino acids. CDR1 is SQVTM, CDR2 ANQGSEA, per germline. For the CDR3, the DNA is TGCAGCGTCGCTTTAACGGGGGGAATTGAGCAGTACTTC. The encoded protein is CSVALTGGIEQYF.

V gene TRBV15 combines with J gene TRBJ1-1, with a possible D match to TRBD1 (5 bases). V shed 0 bases and J shed 10 bases, with 12 bases lying between them. The CDR3 length is 13 residues. Looked up from germline, CDR1 is LNHNV and CDR2 is YYDKDF (reference sequence). The CDR3 region is CATSREVGQGAFF. The CDR3 DNA sequence: TGTGCCACCAGCAGAGAGGTAGGCCAGGGAGCTTTCTTT.

This clone turned up a few times. V is TRBV6-5 and J is TRBJ1-3; D is undetermined. This CDR3 has 15 residues. Looked up from germline, CDR1 is MNHEY and CDR2 is SVGAGI. Trimming removed 6 bases at V and 2 bases at J, with 14 bases between. The CDR3 here is CASRSERRAGNTIYF. In DNA, the CDR3 is TGTGCCAGCAGGTCGGAAAGACGAGCTGGAAACACCATATATTTT.

The rearrangement links TRBV2 to TRBJ2-7; weak D call: TRBD2 (7 bases). Per the germline V gene, CDR1 is SNHLY and CDR2 is FYNNEI. V was trimmed by 8 bases and J by 5 bases, leaving 13 bases between them. CDR3 length: 12 residues. CDR3 in amino acids: CASGRGLNEQYF. In DNA form, the CDR3 reads TGTGCCAGCGGGCGGGGGCTCAACGAGCAGTACTTC.

The genes are TRBV6-5 and TRBJ1-2; D is ambiguous. CDR1 is MNHEY, CDR2 SVGAGI, per germline. V was cut by 11 bases and J by 3 bases, with 16 bases left in between. This CDR3 comprises 13 residues. The CDR3 spells CASRPGGDYGYTF. CDR3 coding DNA: TGTGCCTCCAGGCCGGGTGGAGACTATGGCTACACCTTC.

The chain employs TRBV5-4 and TRBJ2-5; D unresolved. Per the germline V gene, CDR1 is SGHNT and CDR2 is YYREEE (reference sequence). The CDR3 length is 12 residues. The germline V and J ends were trimmed by 0 bases and 5 bases, with 5 bases remaining between them. CDR3 loop: CASSLAGETQYF. The CDR3 coding sequence is TGTGCCAGCAGCTTGGCCGGTGAGACCCAGTACTTC.

The J gene is TRBJ2-2, the V gene TRBV18; 7 bases align to TRBD2. Germline lookup yields CDR1 KGHSH and CDR2 LQKENI. V dropped 5 bases and J dropped 7; count of bases not matched to a gene: 7. CDR3 length equals 14 residues. CDR3 sequence (DNA): TGTGCCAGCTCAGCTGAAGCGGGATTCGGGGAGCTGTTTTTT. Encoded protein: CASSAEAGFGELFF.

The genes are TRBV28 and TRBJ1-2; 8 nucleotides line up with TRBD1. Per germline, CDR1 MDHEN and CDR2 SYDVKM. CDR3 length: 12 residues. Trimming cost V 7 bases and J 6 bases; bases outside gene matches: 4. CDR3 residues: CASNRGANGYTF. CDR3 sequence (DNA): TGTGCCAGCAACAGGGGGGCTAATGGCTACACCTTC.

The chain joins TRBV30 to TRBJ1-1; D might be TRBD1 (5 bases). The CDR3 totals 12 residues. The V and J ends lost 1 base and 5 bases respectively, with 8 bases between them. The germline V gene has CDR1 GTSNPN and CDR2 SVGIG (reference sequence). The CDR3 coding sequence is TGTGCCTGGAGTGGCGAGGGGACTGAAGCTTTCTTT. Protein product: CAWSGEGTEAFF.

The chain carries TRBV21-1 and TRBJ2-7. TRBV21-1 has pseudogene status. The CDR3 loop spans 12 amino acids. CDR3 residues: CASSKALYEQYF. DNA of the CDR3: TGTGCCAGCAGCAAAGCGCTCTACGAGCAGTACTTC.

The table lists this clone with a count of one. The V gene is TRBV27, the J gene TRBJ2-1; D possibly uses TRBD1 or TRBD2 (6 bases each). Germline V lookup: CDR1 MNHEY, CDR2 SMNVEV (reference sequence). Trimming removed 6 bases from V and 9 bases from J, with 21 bases in between. There are 15 residues in the CDR3. CDR3 sequence (DNA): TGTGCCAGCAGCCTATCGTGGGGGGCTAGGAGTGAGCAGTTCTTC. It encodes CASSLSWGARSEQFF.